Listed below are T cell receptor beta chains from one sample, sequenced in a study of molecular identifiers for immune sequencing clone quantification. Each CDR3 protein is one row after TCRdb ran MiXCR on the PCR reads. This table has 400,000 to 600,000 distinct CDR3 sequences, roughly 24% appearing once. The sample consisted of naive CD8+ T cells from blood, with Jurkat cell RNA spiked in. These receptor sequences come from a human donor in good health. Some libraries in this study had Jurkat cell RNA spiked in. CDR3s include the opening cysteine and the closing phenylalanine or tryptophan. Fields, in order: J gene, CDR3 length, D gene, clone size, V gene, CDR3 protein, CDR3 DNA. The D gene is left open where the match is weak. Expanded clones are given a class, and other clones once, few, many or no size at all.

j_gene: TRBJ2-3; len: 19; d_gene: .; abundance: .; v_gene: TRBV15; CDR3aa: CATSRDPSGLLYLGDTQYF; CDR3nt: TGTGCCACCAGCAGAGACCCGAGCGGACTATTATACCTTGGGGATACGCAGTATTTT
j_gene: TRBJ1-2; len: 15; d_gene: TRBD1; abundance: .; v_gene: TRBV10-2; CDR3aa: CASSESAGGSYGYTF; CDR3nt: TGCGCCAGCAGTGAGTCTGCAGGGGGAAGCTATGGCTACACCTTC
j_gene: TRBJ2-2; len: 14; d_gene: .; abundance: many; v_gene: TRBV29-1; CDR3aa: CSVGVQPNTGELFF; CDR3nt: TGCAGCGTTGGCGTACAACCGAACACCGGGGAGCTGTTTTTT
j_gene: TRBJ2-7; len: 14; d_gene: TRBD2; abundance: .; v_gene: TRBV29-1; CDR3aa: CSVTPGEGYYEQYF; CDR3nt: TGCAGCGTCACGCCGGGGGAGGGCTATTACGAGCAGTACTTC
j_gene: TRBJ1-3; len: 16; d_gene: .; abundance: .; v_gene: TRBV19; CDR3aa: CASNVYGRGPGNTIYF; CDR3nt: TGTGCCAGTAACGTATACGGTCGGGGACCTGGAAACACCATATATTTT
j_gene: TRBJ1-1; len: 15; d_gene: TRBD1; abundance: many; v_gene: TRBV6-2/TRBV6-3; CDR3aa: CASSNSGGGGTEAFF; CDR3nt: TGTGCCAGCAGTAACTCAGGGGGCGGAGGCACTGAAGCTTTCTTT
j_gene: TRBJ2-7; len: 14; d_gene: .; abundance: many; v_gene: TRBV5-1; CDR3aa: CASSSDGWGGEQYF; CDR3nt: TGCGCCAGCAGCTCGGACGGATGGGGAGGCGAGCAGTACTTC
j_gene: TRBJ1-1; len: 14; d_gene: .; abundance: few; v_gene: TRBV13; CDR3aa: CASSLMGGQTEAFF; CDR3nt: TGTGCCAGCAGCTTAATGGGGGGGCAAACTGAAGCTTTCTTT
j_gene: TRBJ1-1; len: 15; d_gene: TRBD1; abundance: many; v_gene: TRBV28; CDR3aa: CASRQGRGRYTEAFF; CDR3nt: TGTGCCAGCCGACAGGGACGCGGGAGGTACACTGAAGCTTTCTTT
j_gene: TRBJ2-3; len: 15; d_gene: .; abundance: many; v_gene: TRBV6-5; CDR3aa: CASSDGLASTDTQYF; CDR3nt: TGTGCCAGCAGCGACGGACTTGCTAGCACAGATACGCAGTATTTT
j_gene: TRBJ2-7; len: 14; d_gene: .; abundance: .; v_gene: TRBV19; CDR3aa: CASSSPGRNYEQYF; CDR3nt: TGTGCCAGTAGTTCTCCGGGACGGAACTACGAGCAGTACTTC
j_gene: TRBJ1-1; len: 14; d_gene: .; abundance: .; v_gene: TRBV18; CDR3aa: CASTPTAPGIEAFF; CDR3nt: TGTGCCAGCACACCCACAGCACCAGGTATTGAAGCTTTCTTT
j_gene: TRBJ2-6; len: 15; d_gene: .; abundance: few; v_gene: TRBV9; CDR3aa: CAGSPPSAGANVLTF; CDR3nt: TGTGCCGGCAGCCCCCCTTCTGCTGGGGCCAACGTCCTGACTTTC
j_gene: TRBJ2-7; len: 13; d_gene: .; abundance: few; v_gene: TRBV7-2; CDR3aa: CASSPDGTYERYF; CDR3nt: TGTGCCAGCAGCCCTGACGGAACCTACGAGCGGTACTTC
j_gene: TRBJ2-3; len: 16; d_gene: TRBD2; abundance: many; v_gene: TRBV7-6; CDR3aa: CASSLVWGLSTDTQYF; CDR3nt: TGTGCCAGCAGCTTAGTATGGGGACTAAGCACAGATACGCAGTATTTT
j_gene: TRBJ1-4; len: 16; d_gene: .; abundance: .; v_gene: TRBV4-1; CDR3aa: CASSQASQVANEKLFF; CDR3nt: TGCGCCAGCAGCCAAGCATCGCAGGTGGCGAATGAAAAACTGTTTTTT
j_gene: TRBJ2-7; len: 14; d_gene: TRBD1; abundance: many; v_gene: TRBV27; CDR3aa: CASSLSGTDYEQYF; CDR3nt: TGTGCCAGCAGTTTGTCCGGGACAGACTACGAGCAGTACTTC
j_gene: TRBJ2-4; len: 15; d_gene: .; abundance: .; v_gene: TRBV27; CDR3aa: CASSPTPGSRNIQYF; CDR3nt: TGTGCCAGCAGCCCGACACCTGGGTCCAGAAACATTCAGTACTTC
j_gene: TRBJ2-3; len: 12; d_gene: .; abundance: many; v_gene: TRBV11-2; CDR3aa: CASSRVTDTQYF; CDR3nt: TGTGCCAGCAGCCGCGTCACAGATACGCAGTATTTT
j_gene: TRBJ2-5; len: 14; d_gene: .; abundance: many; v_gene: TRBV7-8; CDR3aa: CASSQEGVPETQYF; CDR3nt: TGTGCCAGCAGCCAAGAGGGGGTCCCAGAGACCCAGTACTTC
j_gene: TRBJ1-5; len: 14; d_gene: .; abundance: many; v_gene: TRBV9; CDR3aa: CASSVGAGNQPQHF; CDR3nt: TGTGCCAGCAGCGTAGGGGCTGGCAATCAGCCCCAGCATTTT
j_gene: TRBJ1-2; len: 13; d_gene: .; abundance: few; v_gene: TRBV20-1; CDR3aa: CSARWTTSYGYTF; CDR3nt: TGCAGTGCTAGATGGACAACCAGCTATGGCTACACCTTC
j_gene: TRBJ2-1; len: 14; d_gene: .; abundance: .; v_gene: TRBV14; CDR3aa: CASSPSTVYNEQFF; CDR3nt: TGTGCCAGCAGCCCCTCGACAGTCTACAATGAGCAGTTCTTC
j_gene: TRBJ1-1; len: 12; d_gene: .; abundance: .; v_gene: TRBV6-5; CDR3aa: CASSLGNTEALF; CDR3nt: TGTGCCAGCAGCCTCGGTAACACTGAAGCTCTCTTT
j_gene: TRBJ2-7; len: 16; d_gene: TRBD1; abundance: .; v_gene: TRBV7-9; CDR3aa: CASSLVPGTGGDEQYF; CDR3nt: TGTGCCAGCAGCTTAGTTCCAGGGACAGGGGGCGACGAGCAGTACTTC
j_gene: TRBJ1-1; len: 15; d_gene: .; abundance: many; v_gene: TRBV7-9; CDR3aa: CASSLWRGQNTEAFF; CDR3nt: TGTGCCAGCAGCTTATGGAGGGGTCAGAACACTGAAGCTTTCTTT
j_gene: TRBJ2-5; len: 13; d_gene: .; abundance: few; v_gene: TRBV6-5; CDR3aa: CASSQQGQETQYF; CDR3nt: TGTGCCAGCAGCCAACAGGGACAAGAGACCCAGTACTTC
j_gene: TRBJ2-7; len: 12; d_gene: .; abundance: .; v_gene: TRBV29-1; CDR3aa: CSVEDSSYEQYF; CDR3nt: TGCAGCGTTGAAGACAGTTCCTACGAGCAGTACTTC
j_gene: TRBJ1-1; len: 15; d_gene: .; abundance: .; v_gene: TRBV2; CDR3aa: CASSDGYRSNTEAFF; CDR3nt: TGTGCCAGCAGTGATGGGTACAGGTCGAACACTGAAGCTTTCTTT
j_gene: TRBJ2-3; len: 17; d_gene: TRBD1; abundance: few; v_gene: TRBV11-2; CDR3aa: CASSPSLRGQSTDTQYF; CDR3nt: TGTGCCAGCAGTCCTAGTCTCCGGGGACAGAGCACAGATACGCAGTATTTT
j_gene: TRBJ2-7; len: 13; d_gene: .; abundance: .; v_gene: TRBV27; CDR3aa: CASSLCGPYEQYF; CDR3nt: TGTGCCAGCAGCCTGTGCGGCCCCTACGAGCAGTACTTC
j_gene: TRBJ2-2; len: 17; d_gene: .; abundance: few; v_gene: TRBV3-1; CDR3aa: CASSQPFRATNTGELFF; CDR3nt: TGTGCCAGCAGCCAGCCCTTTCGAGCGACCAACACCGGGGAGCTGTTTTTT
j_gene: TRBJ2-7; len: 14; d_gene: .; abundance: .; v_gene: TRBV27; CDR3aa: CASSFGPLAYEQYF; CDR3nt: TGTGCCAGCAGTTTCGGACCGCTAGCCTACGAGCAGTACTTC
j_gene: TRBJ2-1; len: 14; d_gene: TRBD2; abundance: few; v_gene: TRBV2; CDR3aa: CASSETSGGLEQFF; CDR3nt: TGTGCCAGCAGTGAGACTAGCGGGGGTCTTGAGCAGTTCTTC
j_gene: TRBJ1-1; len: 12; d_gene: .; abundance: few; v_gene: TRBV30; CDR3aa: CAWIAGRTEAFF; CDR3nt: TGTGCCTGGATAGCGGGGAGGACTGAAGCTTTCTTT
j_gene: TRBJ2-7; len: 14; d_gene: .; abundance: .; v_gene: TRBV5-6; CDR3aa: CASTPAGQQAEQYF; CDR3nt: TGTGCCAGCACCCCAGCGGGACAGCAAGCCGAGCAGTACTTC
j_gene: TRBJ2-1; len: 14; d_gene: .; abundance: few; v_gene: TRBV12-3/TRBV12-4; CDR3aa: CASSGEGASNEQFF; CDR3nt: TGTGCCAGCAGTGGGGAGGGGGCCTCCAATGAGCAGTTCTTC
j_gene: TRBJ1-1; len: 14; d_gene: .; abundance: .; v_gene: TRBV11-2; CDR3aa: CASSWGGQNTEAFF; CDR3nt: TGTGCCAGCAGCTGGGGGGGACAGAACACTGAAGCTTTCTTT
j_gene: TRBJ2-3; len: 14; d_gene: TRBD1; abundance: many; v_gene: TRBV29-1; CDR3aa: CSVAGTGLTDTQYF; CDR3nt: TGCAGCGTGGCCGGGACAGGGTTAACAGATACGCAGTATTTT
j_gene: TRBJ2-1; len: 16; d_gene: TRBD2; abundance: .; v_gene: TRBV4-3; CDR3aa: CASGQDSGGPESEQFF; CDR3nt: TGCGCCAGCGGCCAGGATAGCGGGGGACCCGAAAGCGAGCAGTTCTTC
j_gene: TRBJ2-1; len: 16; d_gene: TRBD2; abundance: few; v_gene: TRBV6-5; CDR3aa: CASSTNIAGEGDEQFF; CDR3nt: TGTGCCAGCAGTACAAATATAGCGGGGGAAGGCGATGAGCAGTTCTTC
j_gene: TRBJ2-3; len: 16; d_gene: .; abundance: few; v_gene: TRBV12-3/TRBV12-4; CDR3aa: CASSPRPLSSSDTQYF; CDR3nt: TGTGCCAGCAGCCCAAGACCACTGAGCAGCTCAGATACGCAGTATTTT
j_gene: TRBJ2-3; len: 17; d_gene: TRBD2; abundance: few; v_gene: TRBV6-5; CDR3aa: CASSQGGIAGGTDTQYF; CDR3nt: TGTGCCAGCAGTCAGGGGGGTATAGCGGGGGGCACAGATACGCAGTATTTT
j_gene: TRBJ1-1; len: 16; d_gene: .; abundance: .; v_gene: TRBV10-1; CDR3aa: CASSESGRNWNTEAFF; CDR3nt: TGCGCCAGCAGTGAATCAGGGAGGAATTGGAACACTGAAGCTTTCTTT
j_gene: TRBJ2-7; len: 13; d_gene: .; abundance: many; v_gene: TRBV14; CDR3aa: CASSQDFGVEQYF; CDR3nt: TGTGCCAGCAGCCAAGACTTTGGGGTCGAGCAGTACTTC
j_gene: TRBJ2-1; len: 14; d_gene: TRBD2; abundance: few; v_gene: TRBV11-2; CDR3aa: CASSYPSGHNEQFF; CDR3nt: TGTGCCAGCAGCTACCCTAGCGGCCATAATGAGCAGTTCTTC
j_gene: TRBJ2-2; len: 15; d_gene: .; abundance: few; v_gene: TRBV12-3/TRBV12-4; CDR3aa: CASSLTSSDTGELFF; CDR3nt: TGTGCCAGCAGCTTGACTAGTAGCGACACCGGGGAGCTGTTTTTT
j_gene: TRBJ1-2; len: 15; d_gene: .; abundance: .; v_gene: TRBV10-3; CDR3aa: CAISEGRTDNCGYTF; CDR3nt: TGTGCCATCAGTGAGGGCAGGACAGATAACTGTGGCTACACCTTC
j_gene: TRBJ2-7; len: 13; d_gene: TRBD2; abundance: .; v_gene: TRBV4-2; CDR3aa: CASSREAGYEQYF; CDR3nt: TGTGCCAGCAGCCGAGAAGCGGGGTACGAGCAGTACTTC
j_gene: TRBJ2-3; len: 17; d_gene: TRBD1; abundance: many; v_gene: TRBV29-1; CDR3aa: CSVGPSYDRVESDTQYF; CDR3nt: TGCAGCGTTGGCCCCTCGTACGACAGGGTAGAATCGGATACGCAGTATTTT
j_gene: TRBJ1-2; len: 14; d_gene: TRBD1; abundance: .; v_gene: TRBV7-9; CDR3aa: CASSPLRDRDGYTF; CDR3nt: TGTGCCAGCAGCCCGCTCCGGGACAGGGATGGCTACACCTTC
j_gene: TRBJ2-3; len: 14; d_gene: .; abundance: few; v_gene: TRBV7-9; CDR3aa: CASSLAFGVDTQYF; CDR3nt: TGTGCCAGCAGCCTAGCCTTTGGTGTAGATACGCAGTATTTT